The clone carrying this T cell receptor (beta chain) appeared once. The sample is drawn from a study of blood T cell repertoires in COVID-19. Method: immunoSEQ multiplex PCR; TCRdb's copy keeps in-frame clones and lacks some. The data show around 480,000 clones, about 87% seen once. The source of this sequence is a woman aged 45-60 years with COVID-19, enrolled during active disease. Sequenced input: peripheral blood.

CDR3 sequence (DNA): TGTGCCAGCAGCCAAGATAGGAGTGCTTCGGGCTACACCTTC. Translating it yields CASSQDRSASGYTF. The chain joins TRBV3-1 (or the pseudogene TRBV3-2) to TRBJ1-2; D uncertain. This CDR3 contains 14 residues. Trimming removed 0 bases from V and 8 bases from J, with 13 bases in between. Germline CDR1 reads LGHDT; CDR2 reads YNNKEL (reference sequence).